The 20 T cell receptor beta chains below all came from one sample that was sequenced in a study of T cell repertoires in cytomegalovirus infection. TCRdb reprocessed the reads with MiXCR, giving one entry per CDR3 protein. Of 95,000 to 150,000 distinct CDR3 sequences listed, around 30% were seen once; the top ten hold under 65%. The antigens these receptors bind are not known. This material consisted of CD8+ T cells from cultured PBMCs, taken from culture after CMV antigen stimulation. The receptors shown here come from a human donor in good health (CMV status not recorded). Some clones in this sample may be carry-over from other donors' samples.

The chain recombines TRBV7-9 with TRBJ1-5, with D maybe TRBD1 (6 bases). V was shortened by 5 bases and J by 0 bases, with 20 bases between the two germline ends. Per the germline V gene, CDR1 is SEHNR and CDR2 is FQNEAQ (reference sequence). This CDR3 has 18 residues. The CDR3 reads CASSRDSQGIVSNQPQHF. CDR3 DNA: TGTGCCAGCAGCCGGGACTCTCAGGGGATAGTTAGCAATCAGCCCCAGCATTTT.

The rearrangement joins TRBV12-3 or TRBV12-4 to TRBJ2-5; the D gene is possibly TRBD1 (6 bases). The V end was cut by 5 bases, the J end by 5 bases, with 12 bases between. The CDR3 is made up of 13 amino acids. CDR3 in amino acids: CASSLDRGETQYF. The DNA of the CDR3 is TGTGCCAGCAGTCTGGACAGAGGGGAGACCCAGTACTTC.

The chain is built from TRBV20-1 and TRBJ1-1; D is uncertain. CDR3 length equals 16 residues. The ends were cut back, 5 bases at V and 0 bases at J, with 19 bases in the middle. Looked up from germline, CDR1 is DFQATT and CDR2 is SNEGSKA (reference sequence). The chain's CDR3 is CSALDPWSSMNTEAFF. The CDR3 region has the DNA TGCAGTGCTTTGGACCCCTGGTCATCCATGAACACTGAAGCTTTCTTT.

This sequence joins TRBV20-1 and TRBJ1-1; D remains unclear. In germline, CDR1 is DFQATT, CDR2 SNEGSKA (reference sequence). The V end was cut by 0 bases, the J end by 1 base, with 0 bases between. The CDR3 extends over 11 amino acids. CDR3 sequence reads: CSARENTEAFF. The CDR3 nucleotides are TGCAGTGCTAGAGAGAACACTGAAGCTTTCTTT.

This clonotype was counted at least ten times. This chain joins TRBV4-3 and TRBJ2-7; D perhaps matches TRBD2 (5 bases). Trimming pared 0 bases from V and 6 bases from J, leaving 18 bases between. Per the germline V gene, CDR1 is LGHNA and CDR2 is YSLEER. The CDR3 covers 16 residues. For the CDR3, the DNA is TGCGCCAGCAGCCAAGATCGGGGTAATTTAAAGGGCGAGCAGTACTTC. This encodes CASSQDRGNLKGEQYF.

This clonotype was seen more than once but under ten times. The chain uses TRBV12-3 or TRBV12-4 and TRBJ2-3, with D perhaps matching TRBD1 or TRBD2 (5 bases each). The V end lost 5 bases, the J end lost 6 bases, and 15 bases lay between the germline ends. This CDR3 region has 14 residues. CDR3 coding DNA: TGTGCCAGCAGTCGGGACCGAAGCTCGGATACGCAGTATTTT. This codes for CASSRDRSSDTQYF.

The rearrangement joins TRBV4-1 to TRBJ2-1, with D tentatively TRBD1 (5 bases). The CDR3 extends over 15 amino acids. Germline V gene data show CDR1 as MGHRA and CDR2 as YSYEKL. V gave up 2 bases and J gave up 5 bases, with 13 bases separating them. CDR3 bases: TGCGCCAGCAGCCAAAGGGAATTAGGGGACAATGAGCAGTTCTTC. This gives the protein CASSQRELGDNEQFF.

The chain uses TRBV7-8 and TRBJ2-1; TRBD2 agrees at 7 bases. Germline trimming cut 5 bases from V and 8 bases from J; bases unmatched to any gene: 12. This CDR3 has 15 residues. Germline CDR1 SGHVS, CDR2 FQNEAQ. This CDR3 reads CASSPRLAAFHEQFF. In nucleotides, the CDR3 is TGTGCCAGCAGCCCCCGACTAGCTGCGTTCCATGAGCAGTTCTTC.

This clonotype was detected ten times or more. This chain links TRBV7-3 with TRBJ2-5, with TRBD2 matching 8 bases. This CDR3 region has 14 residues. V trimming: 5 bases; J trimming: 6 bases; junction bases outside the gene matches: 8. CDR1 and CDR2 (germline): SGHTA, FQGTGA. CDR3 DNA: TGTGCCAGCAGCCCAGCGGGGGCAGGGAAGACCCAGTACTTC. Translating gives CASSPAGAGKTQYF.

This clonotype was seen more than once but under ten times. The rearrangement uses TRBV29-1 and TRBJ2-2, with D possibly called TRBD1 or TRBD2 (5 bases each). Between the trimmed V and J ends, which lost 4 bases and 6 bases, there was a span of 15 bases. CDR1 SQVTM and CDR2 ANQGSEA come from the germline V gene. The CDR3 extends over 14 amino acids. CDR3 bases: TGCAGCGTTGGGTCAGGGAGATTAGCCGGGGAGCTGTTTTTT. This sequence encodes CSVGSGRLAGELFF.

This clonotype was seen a handful of times. The chain joins TRBV2 to TRBJ2-7, with D unclear. CDR3 length: 13 residues. Germline CDR1 is SNHLY and CDR2 is FYNNEI. V was trimmed by 7 bases and J by 4 bases, leaving 14 bases between them. The CDR3 DNA is TGTGCCAGCACGTTCAGTCCGGCTTACGAGCAGTACTTC. Translation: CASTFSPAYEQYF. Supplemented by reference TRBV2 and TRBJ2-7, the full variable domain reads EPEVTQTPSHQVTQMGQEVILRCVPISNHLYFYWYRQILGQKVEFLVSFYNNEISEKSEIFDDQFSVERPDGSNFTLKIRSTKLEDSAMYFCASTFSPAYEQYFGPGTRLTVT.

The chain has TRBV5-1 and TRBJ2-7; TRBD2 matches 14 bases. Losses at the gene ends were 4 bases for V and 9 bases for J; bases not matched to a gene: 9. This CDR3 contains 15 residues. Germline CDR1 SGHRS, CDR2 YFSETQ. CDR3 sequence reads: CASSLGLAGGSGQYF. CDR3 DNA sequence: TGCGCCAGCAGCCTCGGACTAGCGGGAGGATCGGGGCAGTACTTC.

V is TRBV15 and J is TRBJ1-1; tentative D call: TRBD1 (5 bases). CDR3 length equals 13 residues. The germline V and J ends were trimmed by 8 bases and 1 base, with 11 bases remaining between them. Germline CDR1 reads LNHNV; CDR2 reads YYDKDF (reference sequence). Here the CDR3 reads CATAPGWNTEAFF. DNA of the CDR3: TGTGCCACCGCACCAGGGTGGAACACTGAAGCTTTCTTT. The variable domain in full, completed from reference TRBV15 and TRBJ1-1, reads DAMVIQNPRYQVTQFGKPVTLSCSQTLNHNVMYWYQQKSSQAPKLLFHYYDKDFNNEADTPDNFQSRRPNTSFCFLDIRSPGLGDTAMYLCATAPGWNTEAFFGQGTRLTVV.

This rearrangement joins TRBV27 to TRBJ2-2; 16 bases map to TRBD2. Germline CDR1 MNHEY, CDR2 SMNVEV (reference sequence). V lost 4 bases, J lost 1 base, and 9 bases stayed unmatched. The CDR3 runs 20 residues. The CDR3 region has the DNA TGTGCCAGCAGTTGGGGTCCGGGACTAGCGGGGGGGCAGAACACCGGGGAGCTGTTTTTT. It yields the protein CASSWGPGLAGGQNTGELFF.

A few counts support this clonotype. The V and J genes are TRBV12-3 or TRBV12-4 and TRBJ2-3, with 7 bases identical to TRBD2. With V trimmed by 6 bases and J by 3 bases, 12 bases remained unmatched. This CDR3 contains 16 residues. For the CDR3, the DNA is TGTGCCAGCAGGGATTCGGGGCTAGCGGCGACAGATACGCAGTATTTT. Protein: CASRDSGLAATDTQYF.

This clonotype has ten or more counts. The rearrangement links TRBV7-6 to TRBJ2-2; a possible D gene is TRBD1 (5 bases). The V and J ends lost 1 base and 5 bases respectively, with 8 bases between them. This CDR3 comprises 14 residues. Germline CDR1 SGHVS, CDR2 FNYEAQ. In DNA, the CDR3 is TGTGCCAGCAGCTTAGTGCAGGGAACCGGGGAGCTGTTTTTT. Its translation: CASSLVQGTGELFF. Full variable domain (rest looked up from reference TRBV7-6 and TRBJ2-2): GAGVSQSPRYKVTKRGQDVALRCDPISGHVSLYWYRQALGQGPEFLTYFNYEAQQDKSGLPNDRFSAERPEGSISTLTIQRTEQRDSAMYRCASSLVQGTGELFFGEGSRLTVL.

The chain carries TRBV7-6 and TRBJ1-3; D is uncertain. CDR1 and CDR2 (germline): SGHVS, FNYEAQ. This CDR3 has 15 residues. The V end lost 5 bases, the J end lost 1 base, and 12 bases lay between the germline ends. CDR3 residues: CASSEEASSGNTIYF. The CDR3 DNA reads TGTGCCAGCAGCGAGGAGGCTTCTTCTGGAAACACCATATATTTT.

The chain couples TRBV12-3 or TRBV12-4 to TRBJ2-1; 8 bases map to TRBD1. The trim removed 7 bases at V and 5 bases at J, leaving 13 bases unmatched. This CDR3 contains 16 residues. Here the CDR3 DNA reads TGTGCCAGCACCACGGTTGCAGGGGGCTTGGACAATGAGCAGTTCTTC. Protein sequence: CASTTVAGGLDNEQFF.

This clonotype was seen a few times. The V call is TRBV27, the J call TRBJ1-2; D might be TRBD1 (6 bases). Germline CDR1 reads MNHEY; CDR2 reads SMNVEV (reference sequence). V gave up 1 base and J gave up 2 bases, with 14 bases separating them. CDR3 length: 16 residues. CDR3 residues: CASSLWPGAGNYGYTF. CDR3 in DNA: TGTGCCAGCAGTTTATGGCCAGGGGCTGGAAACTATGGCTACACCTTC.

V is TRBV10-3 and J is TRBJ1-1; 10 nucleotides match TRBD1. CDR3 length: 15 amino acids. Trimming removed 6 bases from V and 3 bases from J; junction bases left unmatched: 7. Germline CDR1 ENHRY, CDR2 SYGVKD. CDR3 coding DNA: TGTGCCATCAGCGAACGAGGACAGGGGGACACTGAAGCTTTCTTT. Amino acid sequence: CAISERGQGDTEAFF.